Shown below are 26 T cell receptor beta chains from a single sample sequenced in a study of cytomegalovirus exposure and HLA in healthy donors. PCR amplification relied on 60 Vbeta primers (plus 13 Jbeta primers). The protocol was immunoSEQ multiplex PCR, while the TCRdb copy is restricted to in-frame clones and leaves out a portion. The sample has 150,000 to 160,000 clones, over 65% seen once; the top ten hold 4%. Sequencing used PBMCs. Every receptor here comes from a woman aged 40 to 50 in good health and CMV-seronegative.

The rearrangement joins TRBV10-2 to TRBJ2-3; D not certain. The CDR3 length is 11 residues. V lost 4 bases and J lost 5, with 4 bases in between. Germline CDR1 is WSHSY and CDR2 is SAAADI. CDR3 residues: CASSVKDTQYF. CDR3 bases: TGCGCCAGCAGTGTTAAAGATACGCAGTATTTT.

J is TRBJ1-3 and V is TRBV5-1; no reliable D call. Germline V gene sequence: CDR1 SGHRS, CDR2 YFSETQ. V lost 4 bases to trimming and J lost 1 base, with 9 bases between them. The CDR3 contains 14 residues. The DNA for the CDR3 is TGCGCCAGCAGCGCCGGAGATTCTGGAAACACCATATATTTT. Translation: CASSAGDSGNTIYF.

About this clone: One end of the junction fails to match germline, which may point to a read error. The V gene is TRBV7-7, the J gene TRBJ2-3; D is possibly TRBD1 (5 bases). Germline CDR1 reads SSHAT; CDR2 reads FNYEAQ (reference sequence). The CDR3 runs 14 residues. The CDR3 DNA is TGTGCTAGCAGCTTGGACACCTACACAGATACGCAGTATTTT. Translating gives CASSLDTYTDTQYF.

The count of this clone is one. The rearrangement uses TRBV28 and TRBJ2-7; maybe TRBD1 (6 bases). CDR3 size: 12 residues. Germline CDR1 reads MDHEN; CDR2 reads SYDVKM. Trimming removed 6 bases at V and 6 bases at J, with 12 bases between. CDR3 sequence: CASRLQGSEQYF. The CDR3 region has the DNA TGTGCCAGCAGGCTACAGGGATCCGAGCAGTACTTC.

This clone showed up just a few times. The chain is built from TRBV27 and TRBJ2-7; D is perhaps TRBD2 (6 bases). The CDR3 sequence is 14 residues long. The germline V and J ends were trimmed by 3 bases and 3 bases, with 12 bases remaining between them. Germline values: CDR1 MNHEY, CDR2 SMNVEV (reference sequence). The CDR3 DNA is TGTGCCAGCAGTTTCTCGGGAGTGGTCTACGAGCAGTACTTC. It translates to CASSFSGVVYEQYF.

This clone has more than one count but fewer than ten. The CDR3 region has the DNA TGTGCCAGCAGCCCGACTGGGAGGTACGAGCAGTACTTC. Its translation: CASSPTGRYEQYF. The chain has TRBV9 and TRBJ2-7; possible D gene TRBD2, 6 bases. Germline CDR1 is SGDLS and CDR2 is YYNGEE. Trimming cost V 4 bases and J 4 bases, with 12 bases left between them. The length of the CDR3 is 13 residues.

The rearrangement links TRBV7-2 to TRBJ2-3; 8 bases line up with TRBD2. The V and J ends lost 6 bases and 9 bases, in that order; junction bases with no gene match: 14. Germline-derived CDR1 and CDR2 are SGHTA and FQGNSA. This CDR3 is 15 amino acids long. The CDR3 loop reads CASRPGLAGFSTQYF. The CDR3 nucleotides read TGTGCCAGCAGACCCGGGTTAGCGGGGTTTTCGACGCAGTATTTT.

The V gene is TRBV5-1, the J gene TRBJ1-3; D gene ambiguous. The V gene's germline CDR1 is SGHRS and CDR2 YFSETQ. Trimming left V 2 bases short and J 0 bases short, with 12 bases between. The CDR3 extends over 16 amino acids. DNA for the CDR3: TGCGCCAGCAGCTTAGAGAACAGCCGCTCTGGAAACACCATATATTTT. Translation gives CASSLENSRSGNTIYF.

This chain connects TRBV2 to TRBJ1-1, with D tentatively TRBD1 (5 bases). Trimming left V 4 bases short and J 0 bases short, with 6 bases between. The CDR3 extends over 13 amino acids. Germline V lookup: CDR1 SNHLY, CDR2 FYNNEI. CDR3 in amino acids: CASSGGLNTEAFF. CDR3 nucleotide sequence: TGTGCCAGCAGTGGGGGCCTGAACACTGAAGCTTTCTTT.

This rearrangement joins TRBV9 to TRBJ2-7; 8 bases are shared with TRBD1. Germline values: CDR1 SGDLS, CDR2 YYNGEE. The CDR3 runs to 16 residues. Trimming took 1 base from V and 2 from J; bases not matched to a gene: 8. CDR3 nucleotides: TGTGCCAGCAGCGTACGTGCCTGGGACAGGACCTACGAGCAGTACTTC. This sequence encodes CASSVRAWDRTYEQYF.

The CDR3 DNA follows: TGTGCCATCAGTGACCGGCCTAGCGGGGTACACGACAATGAGCAGTTCTTC. Protein product: CAISDRPSGVHDNEQFF. The chain employs TRBV10-3 and TRBJ2-1; 9 bases fit TRBD2. CDR1 is ENHRY and CDR2 is SYGVKD in the germline V gene. The CDR3 has 17 amino acids. The junction had 11 bases not matched to a gene; V was cut back by 3 bases and J by 5 bases.

This clone has a handful of counts. This rearrangement joins TRBV28 to TRBJ1-6, with D possibly TRBD1 on 6 matching bases. Trimming removed 5 bases from V and 7 bases from J, with 18 bases in between. The germline V gene encodes CDR1 MDHEN and CDR2 SYDVKM. The CDR3 runs 16 residues. The CDR3 sequence is CASSETLGGLNSPLHF. Written as DNA, the CDR3 is TGTGCCAGCAGTGAGACCCTAGGGGGTTTAAATTCACCCCTCCACTTT.

This clone appeared a single time. V and J are TRBV28 and TRBJ1-2, with unresolved D. This CDR3 region has 12 residues. The V gene's germline CDR1 is MDHEN and CDR2 SYDVKM. V dropped 4 bases and J dropped 2 bases, with 5 bases sitting between them. The CDR3 region has the DNA TGTGCCAGCAGTTCCCTAAACTATGGCTACACCTTC. Encoded protein: CASSSLNYGYTF.

The V call is TRBV2, the J call TRBJ1-3; D might be TRBD1 (5 bases). Trimming removed 9 bases from V and 9 bases from J, with 21 bases in between. CDR3 size: 14 residues. CDR1 SNHLY and CDR2 FYNNEI come from the germline V gene. Here the CDR3 DNA reads TGTGCCAGTACCTTGCAGCAGGAAAGGGGCACCATATATTTT. This gives the protein CASTLQQERGTIYF.

The CDR3 DNA reads TGTGCCAGTAGTATGATCAGAAGCTCTGGAAACACCATATATTTT. It translates to CASSMIRSSGNTIYF. The rearrangement links TRBV19 to TRBJ1-3; D remains unclear. V shed 3 bases and J shed 0 bases, with 9 bases lying between them. Per the germline V gene, CDR1 is LNHDA and CDR2 is SQIVND (reference sequence). This CDR3 spans 15 amino acids. The whole variable domain, filled in from reference TRBV19 and TRBJ1-3, reads DGGITQSPKYLFRKEGQNVTLSCEQNLNHDAMYWYRQDPGQGLRLIYYSQIVNDFQKGDIAEGYSVSREKKESFPLTVTSAQKNPTAFYLCASSMIRSSGNTIYFGEGSWLTVV.

A few counts support this clone. The CDR3 is CASSPQGARTNEKLFF. CDR3 nucleotides: TGTGCCAGCAGCCCCCAGGGGGCGCGCACTAATGAAAAACTGTTTTTT. This chain joins TRBV6-6 and TRBJ1-4; 8 bases line up with TRBD1. Germline CDR1 MNHNY, CDR2 SVGAGI (reference sequence). This CDR3 is built from 16 residues. V shed 6 bases and J 2 bases; nucleotides not matched to a gene: 8.

The chain's CDR3 is CASNLGDRGSQEAFF. CDR3 sequence (DNA): TGTGCCAGCAACTTGGGCGACAGGGGAAGCCAAGAAGCTTTCTTT. The V call is TRBV28, the J call TRBJ1-1; 8 nucleotides match TRBD1. The germline CDR1 and CDR2 sequences are MDHEN and SYDVKM. The CDR3 contains 15 residues. V was clipped by 7 bases and J by 8 bases; unmatched bases: 15.

The chain uses TRBV5-1 and TRBJ1-1; tentative D call: TRBD1 (5 bases). Looked up from germline, CDR1 is SGHRS and CDR2 is YFSETQ. With 0 bases removed from V and 0 bases from J, the gap between germline ends came to 12 bases. The CDR3 is made up of 16 amino acids. CDR3 sequence reads: CASSLGYRPMNTEAFF. The CDR3, as DNA: TGCGCCAGCAGCTTGGGGTACAGGCCCATGAACACTGAAGCTTTCTTT. Looking up the rest from reference TRBV5-1 and TRBJ1-1 gives the full variable domain: KAGVTQTPRYLIKTRGQQVTLSCSPISGHRSVSWYQQTPGQGLQFLFEYFSETQRNKGNFPGRFSGRQFSNSRSEMNVSTLELGDSALYLCASSLGYRPMNTEAFFGQGTRLTVV.

V gene TRBV7-9 combines with J gene TRBJ2-1, with TRBD2 matching 11 bases. The CDR3 runs to 15 residues. From germline, CDR1 is SEHNR and CDR2 FQNEAQ (reference sequence). The V and J ends lost 1 base and 6 bases, in that order; junction bases with no gene match: 2. CDR3 DNA sequence: TGTGCCAGCAGCTTAGTAGGGACTAGCGGCAATGAGCAGTTCTTC. It is translated as CASSLVGTSGNEQFF.

A few counts support this clone. The chain employs TRBV5-1 and TRBJ2-7; D may be TRBD2 (5 bases). Trimming removed 4 bases from V and 6 bases from J, with 14 bases in between. The CDR3 has 13 residues. Germline V gene sequence: CDR1 SGHRS, CDR2 YFSETQ. The CDR3 DNA is TGCGCCAGCAGCAGAGGGTGGGCCTCCGAGCAGTACTTC. Its translation is CASSRGWASEQYF.

The chain carries TRBV4-1 and TRBJ2-2, with a weak D call TRBD2 (6 bases). Germline CDR1 is MGHRA and CDR2 is YSYEKL. The CDR3 is made up of 16 amino acids. With 0 bases removed from V and 7 bases from J, the gap between germline ends came to 15 bases. In DNA, the CDR3 is TGCGCCAGCAGCCAAGAAGGTGGCGGGGCTATCGGGGAGCTGTTTTTT. This sequence encodes CASSQEGGGAIGELFF.

The chain links TRBV5-1 to TRBJ1-5, with 7 bases matching TRBD1. The CDR3 covers 15 residues. With 2 bases clipped from V and 2 bases from J, the junction kept 4 bases outside the gene matches. The germline V gene encodes CDR1 SGHRS and CDR2 YFSETQ. This CDR3 is CASSFDGQGNQPQHF. In DNA, the CDR3 is TGCGCCAGCAGCTTTGACGGACAGGGCAATCAGCCCCAGCATTTT.

This CDR3 reads CASTAWGLAESGVDTQYF. In DNA, the CDR3 is TGCGCCAGCACCGCCTGGGGACTAGCGGAATCAGGGGTGGATACGCAGTATTTT. The chain has TRBV5-1 and TRBJ2-3, with 11 bases matching TRBD2. CDR1 is SGHRS, CDR2 YFSETQ, per germline. The CDR3 consists of 18 residues. The V segment lost 6 bases and the J segment 6 bases; nucleotides outside the gene matches: 18.

J is TRBJ1-1 and V is TRBV10-2; D is possibly TRBD1 (5 bases). The germline V gene has CDR1 WSHSY and CDR2 SAAADI. CDR3 length: 15 residues. Trimming cost V 2 bases and J 5 bases, with 15 bases left between them. The CDR3 reads CASSEMNGGNTEAFF. In nucleotides, the CDR3 is TGCGCCAGCAGTGAGATGAACGGGGGGAATACTGAAGCTTTCTTT.

This chain links TRBV11-2 with TRBJ2-6; 10 bases match TRBD1. Per germline, CDR1 SGHAT and CDR2 FQNNGV. The CDR3 is 19 amino acids. The J segment lost 0 bases and the V segment lost 1 base, leaving 6 bases of the junction unmatched. CDR3 residues: CASSLAGTGVPSGANVLTF. DNA of the CDR3: TGTGCCAGCAGCTTAGCCGGGACAGGGGTGCCCTCTGGGGCCAACGTCCTGACTTTC.

The chain is built from TRBV2 and TRBJ1-2; D is ambiguous. The CDR3 has 13 amino acids. V dropped 1 base and J dropped 4 bases, with 7 bases sitting between them. The germline V gene has CDR1 SNHLY and CDR2 FYNNEI. The CDR3 sequence is CASSEGALYGYTF. The CDR3, as DNA: TGTGCCAGCAGTGAAGGGGCGCTCTATGGCTACACCTTC.